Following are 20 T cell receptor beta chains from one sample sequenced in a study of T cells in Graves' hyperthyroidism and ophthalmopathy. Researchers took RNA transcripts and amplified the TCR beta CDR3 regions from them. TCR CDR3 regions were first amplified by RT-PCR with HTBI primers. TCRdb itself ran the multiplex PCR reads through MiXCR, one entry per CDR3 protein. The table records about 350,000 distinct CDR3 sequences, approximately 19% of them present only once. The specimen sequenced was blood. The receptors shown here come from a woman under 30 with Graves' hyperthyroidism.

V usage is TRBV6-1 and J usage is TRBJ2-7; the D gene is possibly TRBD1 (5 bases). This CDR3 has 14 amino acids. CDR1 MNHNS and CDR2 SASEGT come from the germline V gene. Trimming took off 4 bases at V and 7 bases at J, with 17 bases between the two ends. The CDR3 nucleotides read TGTGCCAGCAGTGGACAGATTACCATTCGGGAGCAGTACTTC. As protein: CASSGQITIREQYF.

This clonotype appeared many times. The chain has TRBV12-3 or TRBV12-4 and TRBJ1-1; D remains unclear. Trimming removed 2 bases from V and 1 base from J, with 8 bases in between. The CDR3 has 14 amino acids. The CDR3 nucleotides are TGTGCCAGCAGTTTATCTCAGGCGAACACTGAAGCTTTCTTT. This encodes CASSLSQANTEAFF.

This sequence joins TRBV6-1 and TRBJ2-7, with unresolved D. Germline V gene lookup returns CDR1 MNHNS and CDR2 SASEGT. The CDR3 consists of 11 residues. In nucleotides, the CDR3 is TGTTCCAGCAGTCTTGCCTACGAGCAGTACGTC. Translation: CSSSLAYEQYV.

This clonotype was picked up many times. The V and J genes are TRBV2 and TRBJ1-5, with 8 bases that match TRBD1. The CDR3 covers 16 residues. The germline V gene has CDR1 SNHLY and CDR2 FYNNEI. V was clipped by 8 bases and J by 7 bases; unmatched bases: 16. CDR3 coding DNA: TGTGCCAGCTCTAGGACAGGGTTTAATACTATGCAGCCCCAGCATTTT. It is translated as CASSRTGFNTMQPQHF.

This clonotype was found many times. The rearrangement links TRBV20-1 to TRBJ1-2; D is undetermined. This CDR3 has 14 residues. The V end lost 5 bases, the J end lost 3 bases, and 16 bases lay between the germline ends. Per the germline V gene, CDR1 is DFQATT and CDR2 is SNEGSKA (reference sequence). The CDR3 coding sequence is TGCAGTGCTGTCTCTCCGGGGTTGGACTATGGCTACACCTTC. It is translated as CSAVSPGLDYGYTF.

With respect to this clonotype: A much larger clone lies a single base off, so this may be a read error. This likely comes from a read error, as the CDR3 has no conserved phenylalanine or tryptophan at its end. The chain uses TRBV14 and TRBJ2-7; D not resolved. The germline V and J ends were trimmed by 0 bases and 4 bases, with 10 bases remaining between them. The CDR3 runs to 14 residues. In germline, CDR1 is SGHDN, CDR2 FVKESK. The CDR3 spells CASSQDWTVYEQYL. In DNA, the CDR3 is TGTGCCAGCAGCCAAGATTGGACCGTGTACGAGCAGTACTTG.

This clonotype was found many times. This chain's CDR3 is CASSLGERKNTEAFF. In nucleotides, the CDR3 is TGCGCCAGCAGCTTGGGGGAAAGGAAGAACACTGAAGCTTTCTTT. The genes are TRBV5-1 and TRBJ1-1, with no clear D. The CDR3 is 15 amino acids. Trimming shortened V by 0 bases and J by 1 base, and 10 bases separated the two germline ends. The germline gives CDR1 SGHRS, CDR2 YFSETQ.

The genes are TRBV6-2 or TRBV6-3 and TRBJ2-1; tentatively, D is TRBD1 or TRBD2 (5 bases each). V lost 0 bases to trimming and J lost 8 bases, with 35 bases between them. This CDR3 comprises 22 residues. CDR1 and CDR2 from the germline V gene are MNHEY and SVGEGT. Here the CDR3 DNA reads TGTGCCAGCAGTTACTCCTCCGAGGGGAGCCCAATCCTAGCCGAACGCGTGGATGAGCAGTTCTTC. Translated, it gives CASSYSSEGSPILAERVDEQFF.

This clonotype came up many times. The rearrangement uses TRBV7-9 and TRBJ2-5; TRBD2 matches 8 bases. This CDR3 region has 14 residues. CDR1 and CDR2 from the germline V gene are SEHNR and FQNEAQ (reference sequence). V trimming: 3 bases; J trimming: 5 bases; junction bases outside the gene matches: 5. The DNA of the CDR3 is TGTGCCAGCAGCTTTGCGGGGGGCATCGAGACCCAGTACTTC. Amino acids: CASSFAGGIETQYF. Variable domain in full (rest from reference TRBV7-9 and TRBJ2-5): DTGVSQNPRHKITKRGQNVTFRCDPISEHNRLYWYRQTLGQGPEFLTYFQNEAQLEKSRLLSDRFSAERPKGSFSTLEIQRTEQGDSAMYLCASSFAGGIETQYFGPGTRLLVL.

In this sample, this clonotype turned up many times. CDR3 sequence (DNA): TGTGCCAGCAGCGTCTCCGGACTAGCGGACTACGAGCAGTACTTC. Translated, it gives CASSVSGLADYEQYF. This chain links TRBV9 with TRBJ2-7, with 10 bases aligning to TRBD2. J lost 3 bases, V lost 2 bases, and 5 bases had no gene match. Germline CDR1 and CDR2: SGDLS and YYNGEE. CDR3 length equals 15 residues.

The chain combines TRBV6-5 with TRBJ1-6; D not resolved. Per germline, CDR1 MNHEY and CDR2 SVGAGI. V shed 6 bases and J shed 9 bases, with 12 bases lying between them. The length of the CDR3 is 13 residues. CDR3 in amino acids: CASSYTPVSPLHF. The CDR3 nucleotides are TGTGCCAGCAGCTACACCCCAGTTTCACCCCTCCACTTT.

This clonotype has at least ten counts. In nucleotides, the CDR3 is TGTGCCAGCATCTTTGGGGGGGCGAACACTGAAGCTTTCTTT. Encoded protein: CASIFGGANTEAFF. The rearrangement uses TRBV2 and TRBJ1-1, with D possibly matching TRBD1 (6 bases). V was cut by 7 bases and J by 1 base, with 13 bases left in between. The V gene's germline CDR1 is SNHLY and CDR2 FYNNEI. The CDR3 runs to 14 residues.

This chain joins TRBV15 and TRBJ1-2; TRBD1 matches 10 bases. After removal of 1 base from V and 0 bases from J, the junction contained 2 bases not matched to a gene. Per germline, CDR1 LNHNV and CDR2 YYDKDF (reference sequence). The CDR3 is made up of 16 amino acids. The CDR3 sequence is CATSRGTGGSNYGYTF. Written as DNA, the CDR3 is TGTGCCACCAGCAGAGGGACAGGGGGGTCTAACTATGGCTACACCTTC.

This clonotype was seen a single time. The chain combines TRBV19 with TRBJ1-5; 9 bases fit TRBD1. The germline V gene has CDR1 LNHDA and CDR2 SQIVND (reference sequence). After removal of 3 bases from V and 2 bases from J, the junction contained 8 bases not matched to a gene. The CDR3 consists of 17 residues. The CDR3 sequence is CASSIGTGRIRNQPQHF. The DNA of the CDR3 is TGTGCCAGTAGTATCGGGACAGGGAGGATCCGCAATCAGCCCCAGCATTTT.

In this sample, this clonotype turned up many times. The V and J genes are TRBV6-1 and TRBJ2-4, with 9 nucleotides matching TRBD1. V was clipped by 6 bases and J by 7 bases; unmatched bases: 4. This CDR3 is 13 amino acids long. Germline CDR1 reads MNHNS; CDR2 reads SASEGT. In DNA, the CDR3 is TGTGCCAGCAGAGACAGGGGGTTTAACATTCAGTACTTC. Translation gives CASRDRGFNIQYF.

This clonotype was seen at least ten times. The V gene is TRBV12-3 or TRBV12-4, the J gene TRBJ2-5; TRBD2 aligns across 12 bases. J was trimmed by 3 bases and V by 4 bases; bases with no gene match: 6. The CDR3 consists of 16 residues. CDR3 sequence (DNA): TGTGCCAGCAGTTACCTCTGGACTAGCGGGGAAGAGACCCAGTACTTC. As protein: CASSYLWTSGEETQYF.

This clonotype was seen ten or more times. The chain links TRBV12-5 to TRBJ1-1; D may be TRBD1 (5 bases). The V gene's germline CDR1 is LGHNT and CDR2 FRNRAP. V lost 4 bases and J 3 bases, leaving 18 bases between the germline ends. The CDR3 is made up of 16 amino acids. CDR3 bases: TGTGCTAGTGGTTACGAGGTAGGGGCGGGTCACACTGAAGCTTTCTTT. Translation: CASGYEVGAGHTEAFF. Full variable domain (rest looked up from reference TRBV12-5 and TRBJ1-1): DARVTQTPRHKVTEMGQEVTMRCQPILGHNTVFWYRQTMMQGLELLAYFRNRAPLDDSGMPKDRFSAEMPDATLATLKIQPSEPRDSAVYFCASGYEVGAGHTEAFFGQGTRLTVV.

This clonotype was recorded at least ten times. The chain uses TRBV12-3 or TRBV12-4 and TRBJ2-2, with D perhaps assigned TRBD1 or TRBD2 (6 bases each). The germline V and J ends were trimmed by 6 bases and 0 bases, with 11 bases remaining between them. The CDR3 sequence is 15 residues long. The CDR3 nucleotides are TGTGCCAGCAGATTGGGGGGCGCGAACACCGGGGAGCTGTTTTTT. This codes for CASRLGGANTGELFF.

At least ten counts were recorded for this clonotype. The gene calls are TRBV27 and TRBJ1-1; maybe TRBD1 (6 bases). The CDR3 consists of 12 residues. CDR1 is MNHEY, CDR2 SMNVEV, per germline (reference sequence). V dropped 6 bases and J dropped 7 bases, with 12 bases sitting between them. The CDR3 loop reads CASRQGPIEAFF. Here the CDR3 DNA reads TGTGCCAGCAGACAGGGTCCTATTGAAGCTTTCTTT.

The chain's CDR3 is CASSQAGTGDSPLHF. DNA of the CDR3: TGTGCCAGCAGCCAGGCCGGGACAGGGGATTCACCCCTCCACTTT. The chain has TRBV4-2 and TRBJ1-6; 10 bases fit TRBD1. CDR1 and CDR2 (germline): LGHNA, YNFKEQ. Losses at the gene ends were 3 bases for V and 8 bases for J; bases not matched to a gene: 4. CDR3 length equals 15 residues.